This T cell receptor (beta chain) derives from a study of CD8 T cells in ankylosing spondylitis. Study-wide points: Several of the motif variants were reported before in synovial fluid and blood from reactive arthritis. Typical of ankylosing spondylitis blood, it appeared, was a TCR beta motif of 7 or 8 highly homologous variants.

CDR3 size: 14 residues. Germline V gives CDR1 DFQATT, CDR2 SNEGSKA (reference sequence). V was pared by 1 base and J by 4 bases, with 10 bases between. This clonotype was recorded at least ten times. Its antigen is unknown. As the method for making TCR beta libraries, quantitative 5'-RACE with molecular barcodes was used. TCRdb analysed the 5' RACE reads with MiXCR anew, one entry per CDR3 protein. The repertoire holds 250,000 or so distinct CDR3 sequences, with 20% to 30% as singletons. The chain carries TRBV20-1 and TRBJ2-2; tentatively, D is TRBD2 (6 bases). The receptor's source is a male donor with ankylosing spondylitis or in good health (not recorded which). Sample: blood, either unsorted or a sorted T cell fraction (not recorded which). The CDR3 sequence is CSARVGGGTGELFF. CDR3 nucleotide sequence: TGCAGTGCTAGAGTGGGAGGCGGCACCGGGGAGCTGTTTTTT.